This T cell receptor (beta chain) stems from a study of Graves' ophthalmopathy and Graves' hyperthyroidism. About the study: Hyperthyroidism was considered stable when no ophthalmopathy appeared within 18 months of follow-up. Study-wide findings and caveats: The majority of expanded thyroid clonotypes above 0.001 frequency also occurred in blood.

Researchers turned away patients with other autoimmune diseases, uncontrolled infections, pregnancy or lactation. The CDR3 covers 13 residues. CDR1 is ENHRY, CDR2 SYGVKD, per germline. A note on this clonotype: As yet, its antigen is unknown. At one boundary the junction diverges from the germline segment, which might be a read error.

The study amplified TCR beta CDR3 regions using RNA transcripts. RT-PCR was first run with HTBI primers, then multiplex PCR in a second round. TCRdb reprocessed the multiplex PCR reads via MiXCR and lists one record per CDR3 protein. This sample has around 1.1 million distinct CDR3 sequences; approximately 35% occur once, and the top ten carry 11%. The chain joins TRBV10-3 to TRBJ1-1; D remains unclear. Input material: peripheral blood or thyroid tissue (not recorded which). This clonotype was obtained from an adult man with Graves' hyperthyroidism. DNA for the CDR3: TGTGCCAGCAGTTACTCACCCCGAGCTGAAGCTTTCTTT. Translating gives CASSYSPRAEAFF.